The present T cell receptor beta chain was sequenced within a study of blood T cell repertoires in COVID-19. This table comes from immunoSEQ multiplex PCR, and its TCRdb copy is limited to in-frame clones, with some not included. The sample shows over 150,000 clones, roughly 85% of them seen only once. This CDR3 is built from 17 residues. After removal of 1 base from V and 7 bases from J, the junction contained 10 bases not matched to a gene. From germline, CDR1 is MGHDK and CDR2 SYGVNS. Specimen: PBMCs or T cells enriched from blood (not recorded which). This receptor was obtained from a man aged 40-55 years who had recovered from COVID-19. The V call is TRBV25-1, the J call TRBJ2-3, with 11 bases identical to TRBD1. Here the CDR3 DNA reads TGTGCCAGCAGTGAATCTCGATGGGGGACAGGGGGGTATACGCAGTATTTT. Protein: CASSESRWGTGGYTQYF.